The rows below give T cell receptor beta chains drawn from one sample of a study of blood T cell repertoires in COVID-19. TCRdb's table, derived via immunoSEQ multiplex PCR, lists solely in-frame clones and lacks some. The sample lists a few hundred thousand clones; around 84% were seen once. The source material was peripheral blood. These receptors were collected from a middle-aged man who had recovered from COVID-19. The CDR3 runs from the conserved cysteine through the conserved F or W. D genes are given only for firm matches. Part of the rows lack a size; the others show once, few, many or a class for expanded clones.

D	J	size	length	V	CDR3	DNA
.	TRBJ2-1	.	13	TRBV6-5	CASSYSIRGEQFF	TGTGCCAGCAGTTACTCTATTAGGGGGGAGCAGTTCTTC
.	TRBJ2-5	.	17	TRBV9	CASSVRGGPGSQETQYF	TGTGCCAGCAGCGTACGGGGTGGCCCAGGTTCCCAAGAGACCCAGTACTTC
.	TRBJ1-1	.	13	TRBV25-1	CASSDGGRSEAFF	TGTGCCAGCAGTGATGGGGGGAGGTCTGAAGCTTTCTTT
.	TRBJ1-2	.	12	TRBV6-5	CASRAENYGYTF	TGTGCCAGCAGAGCGGAAAACTATGGCTACACCTTC
TRBD2	TRBJ2-7	.	17	TRBV3-1/TRBV3-2	CASSRAEASGGFYEQYF	TGTGCCAGCAGCCGGGCCGAGGCTAGCGGGGGGTTCTACGAGCAGTACTTC
TRBD1	TRBJ1-1	once	16	TRBV6-2/TRBV6-3	CASSYTPGQGQNGAFF	TGTGCCAGCAGTTACACCCCGGGACAGGGGCAAAACGGAGCTTTCTTT
.	TRBJ1-1	.	12	TRBV5-6	CASSLRGTEAFF	TGTGCCAGCAGCTTGCGGGGGACTGAAGCTTTCTTT
TRBD2	TRBJ2-5	.	21	TRBV7-6	CASSLRTGTLDSSGIQETQYF	TGTGCCAGCAGCTTGAGGACGGGAACCCTGGACTCTAGCGGTATCCAAGAGACCCAGTACTTC
.	TRBJ1-4	.	16	TRBV10-3	CAISEGQMPTNEKLFF	TGTGCCATCAGTGAGGGGCAGATGCCAACTAATGAAAAACTGTTTTTT
.	TRBJ1-1	.	16	TRBV7-2	CASSSGVRVKNTEAFF	TGTGCCAGCAGCTCTGGGGTCAGGGTTAAGAACACTGAAGCTTTCTTT
TRBD1	TRBJ1-2	.	15	TRBV3-1/TRBV3-2	CASSGRDRGPYGYTF	TGTGCCAGCAGCGGCCGGGACAGGGGGCCTTATGGCTACACCTTC
TRBD2	TRBJ2-1	.	16	TRBV7-6	CASSKRTSGGVEEQFF	TGTGCCAGCAGCAAGAGGACTAGCGGAGGGGTCGAGGAGCAGTTCTTC
.	TRBJ1-3	.	17	TRBV14	CASSQVTGPLSGNTIYF	TGTGCCAGCAGCCAAGTAACAGGGCCACTCTCTGGAAACACCATATATTTT
TRBD2	TRBJ2-1	.	17	TRBV4-3	CASSSHARTSGGNEQFF	TGCGCCAGCAGCTCTCATGCACGGACTAGCGGGGGGAATGAGCAGTTCTTC
.	TRBJ1-2	few	14	TRBV7-2	CASSPDSNNYGYTF	TGTGCCAGCAGCCCAGACAGCAATAACTATGGCTACACCTTC
TRBD1	TRBJ1-2	.	19	TRBV2	CASSEGSRQGSQTNYGYTF	TGTGCCAGCAGTGAAGGGTCTCGACAGGGGTCCCAGACCAACTATGGCTACACCTTC
.	TRBJ2-1	.	12	TRBV19	CASSIWENEQFF	TGTGCCAGTAGTATCTGGGAGAATGAGCAGTTCTTC
.	TRBJ2-5	once	15	TRBV9	CASSVGQGYQETQYF	TGTGCCAGCAGCGTAGGCCAGGGATACCAAGAGACCCAGTACTTC
TRBD2	TRBJ2-1	few	13	TRBV12-3/TRBV12-4	CASSKGLVNEQFF	TGTGCCAGCAGTAAGGGACTAGTCAATGAGCAGTTCTTC
TRBD1	TRBJ1-3	.	15	TRBV28	CASSPAGQGGNTIYF	TGTGCCAGCAGTCCAGCCGGACAGGGGGGAAACACCATATATTTT
.	TRBJ2-7	.	14	TRBV27	CASSLIGLTTEQYF	TGTGCCAGCAGTTTAATAGGCCTTACTACGGAGCAGTACTTC
TRBD1	TRBJ2-2	.	14	TRBV27	CASTRTGDTGELFF	TGTGCCAGCACGCGCACAGGGGACACCGGGGAGCTGTTTTTT
TRBD1	TRBJ1-6	.	17	TRBV30	CAWSVGLPGTVNSPLHF	TGTGCCTGGAGTGTAGGTTTGCCTGGGACAGTGAATTCACCCCTCCACTTT
.	TRBJ2-7	.	14	TRBV18	CASSRRDNSYEQYF	TGTGCCAGCTCACGCCGGGACAACTCCTACGAGCAGTACTTC
TRBD2	TRBJ2-1	.	19	TRBV6-2/TRBV6-3	CASSSGLAGGQNPYNEQFF	TGTGCCAGCAGTTCGGGACTAGCGGGGGGCCAGAACCCCTACAATGAGCAGTTCTTC
TRBD2	TRBJ2-5	once	15	TRBV7-9	CASSPGRSPLETQYF	TGTGCCAGCAGCCCCGGGAGGTCCCCTCTAGAGACCCAGTACTTC
TRBD1	TRBJ1-6	.	17	TRBV9	CASSRGQGSSYNSPLHF	TGTGCCAGCAGCCGCGGACAGGGTAGCTCCTATAATTCACCCCTCCACTTT